This T cell receptor (beta chain) was sequenced for a study of CD8 T cells in Susac syndrome. From blood CD8+ and CD4+ T cells, the TCR beta chain was sequenced. Stable or active relapsing-remitting multiple sclerosis, untreated and meeting revised McDonald criteria, defined the controls. Both CD4+ and CD8+ T cells were negatively isolated, and TEMRA cells underwent FACS enrichment. The RNA input was about 0.45 to 1 ug, and it was reverse transcribed with random hexamers. The CDR3 of TCR beta was amplified by immunoSEQ multiplex PCR across 54 Vbeta and 13 Jbeta. TCRdb passed the immunoSEQ multiplex PCR reads through MiXCR, listing each CDR3 protein once. The sample has roughly 170,000 distinct CDR3 sequences, approximately 93% seen once. This CDR3 spans 13 amino acids. V gave up 6 bases and J gave up 9 bases, with 12 bases separating them. Germline CDR1 MNHEY, CDR2 SMNVEV (reference sequence).

This receptor was taken from a human donor with multiple sclerosis. The chain carries TRBV27 and TRBJ1-6, with D perhaps matching TRBD1 (5 bases). Specimen: CD4+ T cells from PBMCs. The CDR3 bases are TGTGCCAGCAGGTTGGGACTGGGTTCACCCCTCCACTTT. Its protein product is CASRLGLGSPLHF.